The T cell receptor (beta chain) under discussion was sequenced for a study of T cells in narcolepsy. Study in general: Enrolled donors included narcolepsy type 1 or type 2 patients and healthy controls.

Looked up from germline, CDR1 is SEHNR and CDR2 is FQNEAQ (reference sequence). Trimming took off 5 bases at V and 2 bases at J, with 16 bases between the two ends. CDR3 length: 16 amino acids. Sequencing was performed with immunoSEQ multiplex PCR; in TCRdb, only in-frame clones are kept and a portion is missing. This table holds fewer than 35,000 clones, approximately 80% found once. V is TRBV7-9 and J is TRBJ2-1; D possibly corresponds to TRBD1 (5 bases). Material for sequencing was CD45RA- memory CD4+ T cells from PBMCs. The TCR originated in a human donor with narcolepsy. CDR3 amino acids: CASSLYYRLPYNEQFF. CDR3 nucleotide sequence: TGTGCCAGCAGCCTTTACTACAGGCTACCCTACAATGAGCAGTTCTTC.